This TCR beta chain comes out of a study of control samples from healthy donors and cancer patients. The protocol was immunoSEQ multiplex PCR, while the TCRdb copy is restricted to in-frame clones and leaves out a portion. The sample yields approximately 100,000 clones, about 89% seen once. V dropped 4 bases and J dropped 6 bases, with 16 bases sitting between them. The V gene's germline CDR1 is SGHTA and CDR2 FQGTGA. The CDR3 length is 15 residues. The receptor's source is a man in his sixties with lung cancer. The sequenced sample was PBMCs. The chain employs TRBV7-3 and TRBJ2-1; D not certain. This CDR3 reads CASSSPGGLFNEQFF. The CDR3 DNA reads TGTGCCAGCAGCTCCCCGGGCGGTCTCTTCAATGAGCAGTTCTTC.